This is a list of T cell receptor beta chains from one sample in a study of cytomegalovirus exposure and HLA in healthy donors. The repertoire was sequenced with immunoSEQ multiplex PCR; TCRdb's copy has only in-frame clones and lacks some. The data hold tens of thousands of clones, with approximately 80% observed a single time. Sequencing was done on a sample of PBMCs. These receptors all come from a woman in her thirties or forties in good health and CMV-seropositive. CDR3s include the opening cysteine and the closing phenylalanine or tryptophan. Each record gives: V gene, D gene, CDR3 length, clone size, J gene, CDR3 protein, CDR3 DNA. D genes are given only for firm matches. A clone size is listed for some rows: how often the clone was seen (once, few, many), or a class if it is expanded.

v_call: TRBV19
d_call: -
cdr3_length: 16
clone_size: -
j_call: TRBJ2-2
cdr3_aa: CASSILGLREGGELFF
cdr3_nt: TGTGCCAGTAGTATCCTGGGACTCCGCGAGGGCGGGGAGCTGTTTTTT

v_call: TRBV18
d_call: TRBD1
cdr3_length: 14
clone_size: -
j_call: TRBJ2-5
cdr3_aa: CASSPGQAQETQYF
cdr3_nt: TGTGCCAGCTCACCGGGACAGGCCCAAGAGACCCAGTACTTC

v_call: TRBV7-8
d_call: -
cdr3_length: 15
clone_size: -
j_call: TRBJ1-4
cdr3_aa: CASSLDRSTNEKLFF
cdr3_nt: TGTGCCAGCAGCTTAGACAGGTCAACTAATGAAAAACTGTTTTTT

v_call: TRBV30
d_call: -
cdr3_length: 13
clone_size: once
j_call: TRBJ1-2
cdr3_aa: CAWSGTFEYGYTF
cdr3_nt: TGTGCCTGGAGTGGGACATTCGAGTATGGCTACACCTTC

v_call: TRBV6-1
d_call: TRBD1
cdr3_length: 13
clone_size: -
j_call: TRBJ2-7
cdr3_aa: CASSAEQGYEQYF
cdr3_nt: TGTGCCAGCAGTGCTGAACAGGGGTACGAGCAGTACTTC

v_call: TRBV18
d_call: -
cdr3_length: 11
clone_size: -
j_call: TRBJ2-7
cdr3_aa: CASSSLAEQYF
cdr3_nt: TGTGCCAGCTCATCCTTAGCAGAGCAGTACTTC

v_call: TRBV6-5
d_call: -
cdr3_length: 13
clone_size: once
j_call: TRBJ2-3
cdr3_aa: CATTPTSTDTQYF
cdr3_nt: TGTGCCACCACTCCGACTAGCACAGATACGCAGTATTTT

v_call: TRBV29-1
d_call: -
cdr3_length: 12
clone_size: few
j_call: TRBJ1-1
cdr3_aa: CSVEVRGTEAFF
cdr3_nt: TGCAGCGTTGAGGTTAGGGGCACTGAAGCTTTCTTT

v_call: TRBV7-9
d_call: -
cdr3_length: 14
clone_size: once
j_call: TRBJ1-1
cdr3_aa: CASSSQGPNTEAFF
cdr3_nt: TGTGCCAGCAGCTCACAGGGCCCGAACACTGAAGCTTTCTTT

v_call: TRBV7-2
d_call: TRBD2
cdr3_length: 17
clone_size: -
j_call: TRBJ2-3
cdr3_aa: CASSLVPSGGGKDTQYF
cdr3_nt: TGTGCCAGCAGCTTAGTCCCTAGCGGGGGAGGTAAAGATACGCAGTATTTT

v_call: TRBV5-1
d_call: -
cdr3_length: 13
clone_size: -
j_call: TRBJ1-2
cdr3_aa: CASSFTSYYGYTF
cdr3_nt: TGCGCCAGCAGCTTCACAAGTTACTATGGCTACACCTTC

v_call: TRBV28
d_call: TRBD1
cdr3_length: 15
clone_size: -
j_call: TRBJ1-6
cdr3_aa: CATRRTGSFNSPLHF
cdr3_nt: TGTGCCACCCGTCGGACAGGGTCATTCAATTCACCCCTCCACTTT

v_call: TRBV10-2
d_call: TRBD2
cdr3_length: 20
clone_size: -
j_call: TRBJ2-3
cdr3_aa: CASSGMRLAGTHSLQDTQYF
cdr3_nt: TGCGCCAGCAGTGGAATGAGACTAGCGGGGACTCATTCACTTCAAGATACGCAGTATTTT

v_call: TRBV15
d_call: TRBD2
cdr3_length: 18
clone_size: once
j_call: TRBJ2-5
cdr3_aa: CATSRDKRQRGPQETQYF
cdr3_nt: TGTGCCACCAGCAGAGACAAACGACAGCGGGGGCCGCAGGAGACCCAGTACTTC

v_call: TRBV29-1
d_call: TRBD1
cdr3_length: 14
clone_size: -
j_call: TRBJ1-2
cdr3_aa: CSVAPGQEGRGYTF
cdr3_nt: TGCAGCGTTGCTCCGGGACAGGAGGGTCGTGGCTACACCTTC

v_call: TRBV6-6
d_call: -
cdr3_length: 14
clone_size: few
j_call: TRBJ1-1
cdr3_aa: CASSYSFLDTEAFF
cdr3_nt: TGTGCCAGCAGTTACTCTTTCTTAGACACTGAAGCTTTCTTT